Given below is one T cell receptor (beta chain) in context. Its antigen is not known. The data originate from a study of cytomegalovirus exposure and HLA in healthy donors. Study-wide points: The study listed some 160 cytomegalovirus-associated TCR beta chains.

Sequencing used immunoSEQ multiplex PCR; TCRdb keeps in-frame clones, though not all of them. The sample lists 55,000 to 70,000 clones, around 89% occurring once. In germline, CDR1 is SGHDT, CDR2 YYEEEE. Trimming stripped 3 bases from V and 5 bases from J, with 20 bases between. There are 16 residues in the CDR3. V is TRBV5-6 and J is TRBJ2-5; a weak D match, TRBD2 (5 bases). The sequenced material came from PBMCs. This TCR derives from a woman aged 18-29 years in good health and CMV-seronegative. The CDR3 is CASSSSRLGSVETQYF. The CDR3 DNA reads as TGTGCCAGCAGCTCCTCACGGCTGGGGAGTGTGGAGACCCAGTACTTC.